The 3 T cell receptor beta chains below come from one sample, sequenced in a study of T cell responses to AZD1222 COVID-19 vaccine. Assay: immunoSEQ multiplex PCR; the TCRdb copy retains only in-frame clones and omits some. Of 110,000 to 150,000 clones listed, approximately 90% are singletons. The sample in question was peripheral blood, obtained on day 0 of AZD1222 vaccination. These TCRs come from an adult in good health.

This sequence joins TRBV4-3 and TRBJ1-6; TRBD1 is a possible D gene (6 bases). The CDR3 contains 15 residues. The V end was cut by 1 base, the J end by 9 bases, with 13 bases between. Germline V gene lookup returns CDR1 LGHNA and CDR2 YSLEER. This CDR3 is CASSQVSGGGSPLHF. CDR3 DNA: TGCGCCAGCAGCCAAGTATCGGGGGGCGGTTCACCCCTCCACTTT.

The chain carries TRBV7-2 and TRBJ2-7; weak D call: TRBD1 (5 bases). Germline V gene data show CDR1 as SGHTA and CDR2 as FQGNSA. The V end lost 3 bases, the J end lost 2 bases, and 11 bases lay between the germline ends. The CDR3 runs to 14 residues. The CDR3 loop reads CASSFVQGAYEQYF. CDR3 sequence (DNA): TGTGCCAGCAGCTTTGTGCAGGGCGCCTACGAGCAGTACTTC.

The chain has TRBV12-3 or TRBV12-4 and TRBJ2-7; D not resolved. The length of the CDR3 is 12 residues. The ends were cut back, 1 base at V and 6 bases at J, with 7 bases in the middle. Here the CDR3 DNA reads TGTGCCAGCAGTTTAGGGGTGGGCGAGCAGTACTTC. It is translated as CASSLGVGEQYF.